The present entry profiles one T cell receptor (beta chain) with its context. Its antigen is not known. The entry originates in a study of shared clonotypes between healthy human individuals. Sequencing used immunoSEQ multiplex PCR; TCRdb keeps in-frame clones, though not all of them. The table shows around 2,000,000 clones, with about 95% occurring only once. CD45RO-negative, CCR7-selected cells formed the naive CD8 fraction, which excluded terminally differentiated effector memory CD45RA+ cells. V was cut by 10 bases and J by 2 bases, with 14 bases left in between. The germline CDR1 and CDR2 sequences are MDHEN and SYDVKM. The CDR3 has 13 amino acids. Findings of the study overall: Relative to memory subsets, naive subsets generally showed larger estimated richness. Several donors had roughly 5% of their naive CD4 clonotypes in common. Clonotype sharing among donors was expected to depend on sequencing depth.

The specimen sequenced was naive CD8+ T cells sorted from blood. This TCR derives from a man between 18 and 29 years old in good health. J is TRBJ2-5 and V is TRBV28; D is uncertain. CDR3 DNA: TGTGCCACTTGGGTGGGCGGACAAGAGACCCAGTACTTC. Translated: CATWVGGQETQYF.